The source of this T cell receptor (beta chain) is a study of control samples from healthy donors and cancer patients. This clone was seen once. The protocol was immunoSEQ multiplex PCR, while the TCRdb copy is restricted to in-frame clones and leaves out a portion. The sample consists of around 94,000 clones, under 95% of them appearing once. This CDR3 has 17 residues. Germline CDR1 is LNHNV and CDR2 is YYDKDF (reference sequence). The V end lost 0 bases, the J end lost 3 bases, and 14 bases lay between the germline ends. The TCR comes from a woman under 30 in good health. The chain has TRBV15 and TRBJ1-4; TRBD1 might be the D (5 bases). The source material was blood. For the CDR3, the DNA is TGTGCCACCAGCAGAGATGTCCCGGGGCCCTCTAATGAAAAACTGTTTTTT. Translation: CATSRDVPGPSNEKLFF. The complete variable domain, with remaining parts taken from reference TRBV15 and TRBJ1-4, reads DAMVIQNPRYQVTQFGKPVTLSCSQTLNHNVMYWYQQKSSQAPKLLFHYYDKDFNNEADTPDNFQSRRPNTSFCFLDIRSPGLGDTAMYLCATSRDVPGPSNEKLFFGSGTQLSVL.